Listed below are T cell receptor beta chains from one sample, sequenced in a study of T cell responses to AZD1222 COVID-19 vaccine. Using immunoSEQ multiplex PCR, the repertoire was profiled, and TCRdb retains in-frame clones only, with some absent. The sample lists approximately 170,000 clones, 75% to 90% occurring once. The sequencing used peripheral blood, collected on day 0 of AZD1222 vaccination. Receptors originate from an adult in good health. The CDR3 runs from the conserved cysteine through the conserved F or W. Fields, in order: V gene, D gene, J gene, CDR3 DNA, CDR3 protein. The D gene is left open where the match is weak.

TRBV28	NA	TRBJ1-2	TGTGCCAGCAGTTTGGGACACAACTATGGCTACACCTTC	CASSLGHNYGYTF
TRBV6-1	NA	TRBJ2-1	TGTGCCAGCAGTGAACGGGGTCTCTCCTACAATGAGCAGTTCTTC	CASSERGLSYNEQFF
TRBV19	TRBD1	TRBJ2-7	TGTGCCACAAATCAACCGGGACAGGGGAACGAGCAGTACTTC	CATNQPGQGNEQYF
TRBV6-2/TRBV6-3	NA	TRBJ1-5	TGTGCCAGCAGTTTACAGGGCGATCAGCCCCAGCATTTT	CASSLQGDQPQHF
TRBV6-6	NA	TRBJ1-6	TGTGCCAGCAGTTCAGGCCCATTCTATAATTCACCCCTCCACTTT	CASSSGPFYNSPLHF
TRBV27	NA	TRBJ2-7	TGTGCCAGCAGCTCACCCAAGGTTCCCTCCTACGAGCAGTACTTC	CASSSPKVPSYEQYF
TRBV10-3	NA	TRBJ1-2	TGTGCCATCAATCGTGGCGGGATTGGCTACACCTTC	CAINRGGIGYTF
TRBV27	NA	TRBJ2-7	TGTGCCAGCAGTTTATCCTCTCAGGGGAACGAGCAGTACTTC	CASSLSSQGNEQYF
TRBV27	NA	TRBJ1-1	TGTGCCAGCAGGCCTTCGACAGGATCGAACACTGAAGCTTTCTTT	CASRPSTGSNTEAFF
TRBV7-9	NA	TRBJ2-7	TGTGCCAGCAGCTTAGACGGGGGGCTTTCCGAGCAGTACTTC	CASSLDGGLSEQYF
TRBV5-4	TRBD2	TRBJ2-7	TGTGCCAGCAGCACGCACTCGCGGGGGGCGTACGAGCAGTACTTC	CASSTHSRGAYEQYF
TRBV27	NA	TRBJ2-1	TGTGCCAGCAGTTTGACCCTTGGCGGCCCACCTTCCAATGAGCAGTTCTTC	CASSLTLGGPPSNEQFF
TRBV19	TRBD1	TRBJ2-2	TGTGCCAGTAGATATGGACAGGGGGCCGGGGAGCTGTTTTTT	CASRYGQGAGELFF
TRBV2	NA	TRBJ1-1	TGTGCCAGCAGTGTCCAGGGTAACACTGAAGCTTTCTTT	CASSVQGNTEAFF
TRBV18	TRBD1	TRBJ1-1	TGTGCCAGCTCACGGGGACAGGGGGAGATGAACACTGAAGCTTTCTTT	CASSRGQGEMNTEAFF